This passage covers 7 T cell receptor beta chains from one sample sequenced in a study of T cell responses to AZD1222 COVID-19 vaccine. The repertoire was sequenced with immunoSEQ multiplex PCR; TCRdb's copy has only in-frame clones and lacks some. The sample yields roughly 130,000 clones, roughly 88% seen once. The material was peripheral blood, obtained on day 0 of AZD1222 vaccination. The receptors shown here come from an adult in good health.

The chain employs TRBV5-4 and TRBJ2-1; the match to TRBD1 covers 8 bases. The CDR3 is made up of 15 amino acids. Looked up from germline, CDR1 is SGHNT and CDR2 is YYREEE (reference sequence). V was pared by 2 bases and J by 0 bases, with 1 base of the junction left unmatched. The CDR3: CASSFGQGSYNEQFF. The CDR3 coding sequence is TGTGCCAGCAGCTTCGGACAGGGCTCCTACAATGAGCAGTTCTTC.

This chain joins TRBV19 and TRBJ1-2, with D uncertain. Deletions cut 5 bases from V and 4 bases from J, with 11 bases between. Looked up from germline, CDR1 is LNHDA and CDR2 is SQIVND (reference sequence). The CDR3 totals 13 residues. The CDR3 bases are TGTGCCAGTAGTCCCTCGGCTCCCTATGGCTACACCTTC. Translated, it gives CASSPSAPYGYTF.

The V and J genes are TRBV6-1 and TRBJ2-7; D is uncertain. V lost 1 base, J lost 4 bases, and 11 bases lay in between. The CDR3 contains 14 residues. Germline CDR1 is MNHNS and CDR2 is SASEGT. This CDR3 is CASSEVGSPYEQYF. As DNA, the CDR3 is TGTGCCAGCAGTGAAGTGGGGTCGCCTTACGAGCAGTACTTC.

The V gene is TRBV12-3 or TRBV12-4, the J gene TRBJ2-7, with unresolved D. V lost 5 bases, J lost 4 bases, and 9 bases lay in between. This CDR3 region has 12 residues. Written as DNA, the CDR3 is TGTGCCAGCAGTAGGACGGGTTACGAGCAGTACTTC. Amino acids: CASSRTGYEQYF.

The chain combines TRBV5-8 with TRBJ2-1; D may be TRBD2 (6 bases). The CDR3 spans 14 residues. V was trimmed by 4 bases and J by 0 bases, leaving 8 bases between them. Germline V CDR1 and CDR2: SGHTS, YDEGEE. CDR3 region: CASSRGSSYNEQFF. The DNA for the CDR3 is TGTGCCAGCAGCCGGGGGAGCTCCTACAATGAGCAGTTCTTC.

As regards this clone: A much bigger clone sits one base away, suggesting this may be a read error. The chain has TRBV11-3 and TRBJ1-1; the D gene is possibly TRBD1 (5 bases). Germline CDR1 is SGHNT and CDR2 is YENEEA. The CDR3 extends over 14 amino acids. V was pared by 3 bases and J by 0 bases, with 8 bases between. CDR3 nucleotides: TGTGCCAGCAGCTTTGGGGGATTGAACACTGAAGCTTTCTTT. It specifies CASSFGGLNTEAFF. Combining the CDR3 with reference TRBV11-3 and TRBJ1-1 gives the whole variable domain EAGVVQSPRYKIIEKKQPVAFWCNPISGHNTLYWYLQNLGQGPELLIRYENEEAVDDSQLPKDRFSAERLKGVDSTLKIQPAELGDSAVYLCASSFGGLNTEAFFGQGTRLTVV.

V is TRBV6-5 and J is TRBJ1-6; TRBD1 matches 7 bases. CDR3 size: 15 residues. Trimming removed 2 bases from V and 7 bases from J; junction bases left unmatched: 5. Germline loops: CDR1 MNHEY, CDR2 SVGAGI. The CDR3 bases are TGTGCCAGCAGTTACGTCAGGGGGGACAATTCACCCCTCCACTTT. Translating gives CASSYVRGDNSPLHF.